Sequencing of this TCR beta chain was carried out in a study of blood T cell repertoires in COVID-19. Overall study: From the United States, Italy and Spain came samples of acute and convalescent COVID-19. Sources were T cells, B-cell-depleted T cells, or PBMCs; the material itself was cDNA or gDNA.

Original methodology: The assay estimated nucleated cells by amplifying reference gene primers. Data came from immunoSEQ multiplex PCR; TCRdb stores just in-frame clones and leaves some out. Clone size and V and J calls were adopted from that table, with D and trimming inferred from the DNA. The profile shows roughly 94,000 clones, 84% of them singletons. The trim removed 4 bases at V and 9 bases at J, leaving 6 bases unmatched. The germline CDR1 and CDR2 sequences are SGHTA and FQGNSA. This CDR3 is built from 14 residues. V is TRBV7-2 and J is TRBJ2-1, with 10 bases aligning to TRBD1. Sequenced material: peripheral blood. This clonotype originated in a man aged 60-69 years with acute or convalescent COVID-19. The CDR3 sequence: CASSWDRGYGEQFF. The CDR3 coding sequence is TGTGCCAGCAGCTGGGACAGGGGATATGGTGAGCAGTTCTTC.